The source of this T cell receptor (beta chain) is a study of blood T cells in healthy people across ages. The germline gives CDR1 SGHTA, CDR2 FQGNSA. The length of the CDR3 is 20 residues. Study outcomes and limitations: The donors' CMV status was not determined, possibly confounding changes in expanded clonotypes.

A word on this clonotype: Its antigen is as yet unknown.

A sample-barcoded 5' primer and a J-beta primer mix were used in a second PCR of about 7 to 11 cycles. Each cDNA molecule carried a tag from a template-switch adaptor that contained 12 random nucleotides. A single record per CDR3 protein comes from TCRdb applying MiXCR to the 5' RACE reads. The data contain hundreds of thousands of distinct CDR3 sequences, approximately 49% of them seen just once; the ten biggest clones take up 25% to 35%. The V call is TRBV7-2, the J call TRBJ2-1; 12 nucleotides agree with TRBD2. TRBJ2-7 explains the end of the DNA better; the J call may be wrong. The sample taken for sequencing was blood. The TCR sequence derives from a woman aged 55-70 years in good health. CDR3 bases: TGTGCCAGCAGCTTAGCGCCACTAGCGGGAGGACGCAGCTCCTACAATGAGCAGTACTTC. Amino acid sequence: CASSLAPLAGGRSSYNEQYF.